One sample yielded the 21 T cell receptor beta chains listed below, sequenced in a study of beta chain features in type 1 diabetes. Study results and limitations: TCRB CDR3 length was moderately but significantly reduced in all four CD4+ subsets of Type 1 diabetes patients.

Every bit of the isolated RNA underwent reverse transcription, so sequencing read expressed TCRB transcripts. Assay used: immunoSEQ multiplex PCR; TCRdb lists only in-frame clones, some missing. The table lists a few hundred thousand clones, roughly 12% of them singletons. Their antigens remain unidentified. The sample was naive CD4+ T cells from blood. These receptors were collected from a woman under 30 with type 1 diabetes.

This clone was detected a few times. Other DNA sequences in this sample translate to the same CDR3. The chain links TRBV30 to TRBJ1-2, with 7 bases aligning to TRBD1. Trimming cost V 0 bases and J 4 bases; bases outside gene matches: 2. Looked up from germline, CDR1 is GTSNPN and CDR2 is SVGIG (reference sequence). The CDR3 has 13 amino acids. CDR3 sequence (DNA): TGTGCCTGGAGTGTCCACAGGGGCTATGGCTACACCTTC. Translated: CAWSVHRGYGYTF.

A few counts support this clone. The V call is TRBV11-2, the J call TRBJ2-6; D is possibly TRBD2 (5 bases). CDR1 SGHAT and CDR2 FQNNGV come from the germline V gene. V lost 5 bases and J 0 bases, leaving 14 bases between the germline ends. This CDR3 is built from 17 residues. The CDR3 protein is CASSRIDGVSGANVLTF. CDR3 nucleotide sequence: TGTGCCAGCAGCCGTATAGACGGGGTCTCTGGGGCCAACGTCCTGACTTTC. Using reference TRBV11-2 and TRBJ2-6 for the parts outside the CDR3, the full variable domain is EAGVAQSPRYKIIEKRQSVAFWCNPISGHATLYWYQQILGQGPKLLIQFQNNGVVDDSQLPKDRFSAERLKGVDSTLKIQPAKLEDSAVYLCASSRIDGVSGANVLTFGAGSRLTVL.

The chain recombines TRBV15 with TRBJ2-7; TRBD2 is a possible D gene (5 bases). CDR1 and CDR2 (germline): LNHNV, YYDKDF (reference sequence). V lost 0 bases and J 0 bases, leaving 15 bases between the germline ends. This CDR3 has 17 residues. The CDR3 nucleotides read TGTGCCACCAGCAGAGATGTTTGGCCGGGAAGCTCCTACGAGCAGTACTTC. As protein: CATSRDVWPGSSYEQYF.

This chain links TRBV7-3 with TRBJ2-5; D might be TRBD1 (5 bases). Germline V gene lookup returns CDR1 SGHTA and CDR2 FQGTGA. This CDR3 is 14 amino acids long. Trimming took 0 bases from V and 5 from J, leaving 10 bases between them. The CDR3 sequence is CASSLTRQQETQYF. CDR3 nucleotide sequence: TGTGCCAGCAGCTTAACCCGACAGCAGGAGACCCAGTACTTC.

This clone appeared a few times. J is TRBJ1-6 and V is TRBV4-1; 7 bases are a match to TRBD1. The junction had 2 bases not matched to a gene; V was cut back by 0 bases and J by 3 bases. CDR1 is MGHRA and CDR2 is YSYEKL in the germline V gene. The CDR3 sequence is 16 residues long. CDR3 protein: CASSQEGQRYNSPLHF. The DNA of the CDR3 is TGCGCCAGCAGCCAAGAGGGACAGCGCTATAATTCACCCCTCCACTTT.

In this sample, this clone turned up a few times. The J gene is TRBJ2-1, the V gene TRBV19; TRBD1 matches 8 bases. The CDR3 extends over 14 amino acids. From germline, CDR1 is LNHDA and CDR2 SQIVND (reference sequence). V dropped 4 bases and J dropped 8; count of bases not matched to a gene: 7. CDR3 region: CASSSSGQGDEQFF. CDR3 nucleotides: TGTGCCAGTAGTAGCTCAGGACAGGGCGATGAGCAGTTCTTC.

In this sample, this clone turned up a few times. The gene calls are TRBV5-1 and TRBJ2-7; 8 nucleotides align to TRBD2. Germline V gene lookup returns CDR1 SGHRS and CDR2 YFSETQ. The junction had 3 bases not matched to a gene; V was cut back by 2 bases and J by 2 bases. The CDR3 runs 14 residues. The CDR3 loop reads CASSFNGGAYEQYF. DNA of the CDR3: TGCGCCAGCAGCTTTAACGGGGGGGCCTACGAGCAGTACTTC.

The CDR3, as DNA: TGTGCCAGTAGTATAAACTCACCCTCCTACAATGAGCAGTTCTTC. The encoded protein is CASSINSPSYNEQFF. The chain employs TRBV19 and TRBJ2-1; D not certain. There are 15 residues in the CDR3. The germline V gene has CDR1 LNHDA and CDR2 SQIVND (reference sequence). Trimming removed 2 bases at V and 0 bases at J, with 8 bases between.

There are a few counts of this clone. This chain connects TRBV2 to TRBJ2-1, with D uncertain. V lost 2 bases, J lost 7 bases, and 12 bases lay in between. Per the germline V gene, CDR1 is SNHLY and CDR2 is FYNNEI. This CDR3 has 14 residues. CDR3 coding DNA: TGTGCCAGCAGTGAACTCCGAGGCCCGAATGAGCAGTTCTTC. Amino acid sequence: CASSELRGPNEQFF.

The CDR3 bases are TGTGCCAGCAGCTTAGTGAAGGGGTCGCTCGCCGATACGCAGTATTTT. Amino acid sequence: CASSLVKGSLADTQYF. The gene calls are TRBV7-2 and TRBJ2-3, with D possibly TRBD1 on 5 matching bases. Trimming pared 1 base from V and 6 bases from J, leaving 17 bases between. The CDR3 is 16 residues long. Germline V gene lookup returns CDR1 SGHTA and CDR2 FQGNSA. Supplemented by reference TRBV7-2 and TRBJ2-3, the full variable domain reads GAGVSQSPSNKVTEKGKDVELRCDPISGHTALYWYRQSLGQGLEFLIYFQGNSAPDKSGLPSDRFSAERTGGSVSTLTIQRTQQEDSAVYLCASSLVKGSLADTQYFGPGTRLTVL.

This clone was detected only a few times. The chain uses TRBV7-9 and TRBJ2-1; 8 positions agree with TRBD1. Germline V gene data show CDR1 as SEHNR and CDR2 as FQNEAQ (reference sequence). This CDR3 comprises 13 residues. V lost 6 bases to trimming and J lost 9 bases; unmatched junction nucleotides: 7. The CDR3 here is CASSLQGQAEQFF. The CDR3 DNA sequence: TGTGCCAGCAGTTTACAGGGACAGGCTGAGCAGTTCTTC.

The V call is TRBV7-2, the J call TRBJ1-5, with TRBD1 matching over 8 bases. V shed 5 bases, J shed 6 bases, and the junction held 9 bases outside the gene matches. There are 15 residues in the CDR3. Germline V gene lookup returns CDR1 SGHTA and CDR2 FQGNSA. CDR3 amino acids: CASSHRTGWGQPQHF. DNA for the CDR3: TGTGCCAGCAGCCATAGGACAGGGTGGGGTCAGCCCCAGCATTTT.

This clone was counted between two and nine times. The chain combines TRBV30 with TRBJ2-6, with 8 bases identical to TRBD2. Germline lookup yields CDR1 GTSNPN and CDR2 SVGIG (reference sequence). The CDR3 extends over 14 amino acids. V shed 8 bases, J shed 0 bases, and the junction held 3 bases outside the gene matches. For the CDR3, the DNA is TGTGCCCGGGAGGGTCGCTCTGGGGCCAACGTCCTGACTTTC. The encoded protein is CAREGRSGANVLTF.

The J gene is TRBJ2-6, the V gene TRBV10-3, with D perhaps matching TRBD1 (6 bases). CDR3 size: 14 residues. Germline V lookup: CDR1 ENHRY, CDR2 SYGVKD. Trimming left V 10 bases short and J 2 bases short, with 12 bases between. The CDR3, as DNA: TGTGCCACCGGACAGTTCACTGGGGCCAACGTCCTGACTTTC. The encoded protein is CATGQFTGANVLTF.

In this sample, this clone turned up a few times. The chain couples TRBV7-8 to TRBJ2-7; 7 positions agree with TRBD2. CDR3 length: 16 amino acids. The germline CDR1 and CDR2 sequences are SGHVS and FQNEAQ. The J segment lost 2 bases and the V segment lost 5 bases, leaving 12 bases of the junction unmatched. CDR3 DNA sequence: TGTGCCAGCAGCCGAGGTAGCGGGCACGTCGCCTACGAGCAGTACTTC. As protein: CASSRGSGHVAYEQYF.

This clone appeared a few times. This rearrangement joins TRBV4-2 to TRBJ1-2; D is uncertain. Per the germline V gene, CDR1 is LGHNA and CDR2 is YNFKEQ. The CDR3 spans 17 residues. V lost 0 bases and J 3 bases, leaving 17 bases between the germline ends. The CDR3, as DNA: TGTGCCAGCAGCCAAGATTCGTCGGTGGGGAGGGACTATGGCTACACCTTC. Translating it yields CASSQDSSVGRDYGYTF.

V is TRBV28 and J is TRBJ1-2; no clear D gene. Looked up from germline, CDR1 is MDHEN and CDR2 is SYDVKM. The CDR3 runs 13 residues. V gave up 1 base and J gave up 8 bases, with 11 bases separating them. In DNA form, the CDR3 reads TGTGCCAGCAGTTTATTCCCGGGTTGGGGCTACACCTTC. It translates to CASSLFPGWGYTF.

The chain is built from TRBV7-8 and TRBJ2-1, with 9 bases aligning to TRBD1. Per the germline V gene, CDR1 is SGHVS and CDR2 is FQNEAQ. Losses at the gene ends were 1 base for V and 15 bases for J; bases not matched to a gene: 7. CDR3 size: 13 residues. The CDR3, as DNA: TGTGCCAGCAGCTTAGATGTAGGGACAGGGAGGTTCTTC. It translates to CASSLDVGTGRFF.

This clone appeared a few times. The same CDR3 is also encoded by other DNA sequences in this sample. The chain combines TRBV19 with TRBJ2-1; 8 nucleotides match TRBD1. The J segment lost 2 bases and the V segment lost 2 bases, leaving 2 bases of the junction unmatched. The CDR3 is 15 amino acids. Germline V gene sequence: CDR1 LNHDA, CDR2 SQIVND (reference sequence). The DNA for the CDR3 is TGTGCCAGTAGTATACAGGGGGCTCCCTACAATGAGCAGTTCTTC. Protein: CASSIQGAPYNEQFF.

The CDR3 sequence: CAIRDTEFGTQYF. CDR3 sequence (DNA): TGTGCCATCAGAGACACAGAGTTCGGGACCCAGTACTTC. This chain joins TRBV10-3 and TRBJ2-5; D ambiguous. The CDR3 sequence is 13 residues long. Germline V CDR1 and CDR2: ENHRY, SYGVKD. The ends were cut back, 6 bases at V and 7 bases at J, with 15 bases in the middle.

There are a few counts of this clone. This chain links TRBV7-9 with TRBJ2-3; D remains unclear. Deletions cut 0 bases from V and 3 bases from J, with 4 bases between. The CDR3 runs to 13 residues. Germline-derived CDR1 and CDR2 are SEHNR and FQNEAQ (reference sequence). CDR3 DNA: TGTGCCAGCAGCTTAGCGCTAACAGATACGCAGTATTTT. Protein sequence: CASSLALTDTQYF.